The source of this T cell receptor (beta chain) is a study of blood T cells in healthy people across ages. Each donor's blood draw was roughly 10 milliliters of peripheral blood. A second roughly 6 to 12 cycle PCR used barcoded and J-beta primers. One entry per CDR3 protein, called by TCRdb with MiXCR from the 5' RACE reads. This sample yields approximately 780,000 distinct CDR3 sequences, of which roughly 24% are seen a single time; approximately 2.9% belongs to the top ten. The J segment lost 8 bases and the V segment lost 8 bases, leaving 6 bases of the junction unmatched. CDR3 size: 12 residues. This same sample was also part of a study on T cells of mothers and their children.

The source of this sequence is a boy aged 5-17 years in good health. The sequenced sample consisted of blood. The rearrangement links TRBV12-3 or TRBV12-4 to TRBJ2-1; TRBD2 matches 7 bases. CDR3 DNA: TGTGCCAGCCGACTAGCTAGCGATGAGCAGTTCTTC. Encoded protein: CASRLASDEQFF.